These 10 T cell receptor beta chains originate from one sample sequenced in a study of blood T cells in healthy people across ages. Through a sample-barcoded 5' primer and a J-beta primer mix, a second PCR was run for roughly 6 to 12 cycles. MiXCR was run by TCRdb on the 5' RACE reads, yielding one entry per CDR3 protein. The table has more than 700,000 distinct CDR3 sequences, about 55% seen once. Input material: blood. The source of these receptors is an elderly man in good health.

The gene calls are TRBV25-1 and TRBJ2-5; unclear D gene. The CDR3 is made up of 14 amino acids. The V gene's germline CDR1 is MGHDK and CDR2 SYGVNS. V was clipped by 4 bases and J by 2 bases, with 11 bases between them. This CDR3 is CASSGLRAQETQYF. CDR3 nucleotide sequence: TGTGCCAGCAGTGGCCTCCGGGCTCAAGAGACCCAGTACTTC. The whole variable domain, remainder taken from reference TRBV25-1 and TRBJ2-5, is EADIYQTPRYLVIGTGKKITLECSQTMGHDKMYWYQQDPGMELHLIHYSYGVNSTEKGDLSSESTVSRIRTEHFPLTLESARPSHTSQYLCASSGLRAQETQYFGPGTRLLVL.

The rearrangement uses TRBV18 and TRBJ2-1; TRBD1 aligns across 9 bases. Looked up from germline, CDR1 is KGHSH and CDR2 is LQKENI. V was pared by 3 bases and J by 5 bases, with 8 bases of the junction left unmatched. This CDR3 comprises 16 residues. For the CDR3, the DNA is TGTGCCAGCTCACCTTACACGGGACAGGGTCACAATGAGCAGTTCTTC. Amino acid sequence: CASSPYTGQGHNEQFF.

This rearrangement joins TRBV29-1 to TRBJ1-2; 9 nucleotides agree with TRBD1. From germline, CDR1 is SQVTM and CDR2 ANQGSEA. This CDR3 has 14 amino acids. V was clipped by 6 bases and J by 8 bases; unmatched bases: 13. In DNA form, the CDR3 reads TGCAGCGTGGTGGGACAGGGAGGCCGTGCGGGCTACACCTTC. It is translated as CSVVGQGGRAGYTF.

This clonotype was seen more than once but under ten times. This rearrangement joins TRBV11-2 to TRBJ2-5; D ambiguous. V was cut by 7 bases and J by 11 bases, with 26 bases left in between. Per germline, CDR1 SGHAT and CDR2 FQNNGV. The CDR3 spans 15 residues. The CDR3 is CASTAAEYVQDEQYF. The CDR3 nucleotides are TGTGCCAGCACCGCCGCGGAGTACGTTCAGGATGAGCAGTACTTC.

The V gene is TRBV20-1, the J gene TRBJ2-3; possibly TRBD2 for D (6 bases). The CDR3 extends over 13 amino acids. In germline, CDR1 is DFQATT, CDR2 SNEGSKA (reference sequence). V dropped 3 bases and J dropped 1 base, with 8 bases sitting between them. The CDR3 nucleotides are TGCAGTGCTAGTTCTAGCGGCACAGATACGCAGTATTTT. This translates into CSASSSGTDTQYF.

There are a few counts of this clonotype. The V and J genes are TRBV5-1 and TRBJ2-3; D gene unclear. V was shortened by 4 bases and J by 4 bases, with 13 bases between the two germline ends. Germline loops: CDR1 SGHRS, CDR2 YFSETQ. This CDR3 spans 14 amino acids. In DNA, the CDR3 is TGCGCCAGCAGCCTTGGCGGCGCCCCAGATACGCAGTATTTT. Its protein is CASSLGGAPDTQYF.

The chain has TRBV7-9 and TRBJ1-4; tentative D call: TRBD1 (6 bases). V lost 6 bases, J lost 7 bases, and 15 bases lay in between. The CDR3 is 14 residues long. The germline V gene has CDR1 SEHNR and CDR2 FQNEAQ (reference sequence). The CDR3 protein is CASSTGGAREKLFF. The CDR3 DNA is TGTGCCAGCAGTACCGGGGGGGCTCGTGAAAAACTGTTTTTT.

In its sample, this clonotype was seen a few times. V gene TRBV29-1 combines with J gene TRBJ2-1; D may correspond to TRBD1 or TRBD2 (5 bases each). With 0 bases removed from V and 4 bases from J, the gap between germline ends came to 7 bases. The germline V gene encodes CDR1 SQVTM and CDR2 ANQGSEA. This CDR3 spans 13 amino acids. The DNA for the CDR3 is TGCAGCGTTGAAGATGGGGGTTACAATGAGCAGTTCTTC. Residues: CSVEDGGYNEQFF.

The CDR3 coding sequence is TGCAGTGCTAGGGGGACTAGAGGGGGGTACAATGAGCAGTTCTTC. It translates to CSARGTRGGYNEQFF. The gene calls are TRBV20-1 and TRBJ2-1; 8 nucleotides agree with TRBD2. The ends lost 3 bases at V and 4 bases at J; junction bases unmatched: 8. Germline lookup yields CDR1 DFQATT and CDR2 SNEGSKA (reference sequence). This CDR3 has 15 amino acids.

In its sample, this clonotype was seen a few times. The chain couples TRBV27 to TRBJ2-1, with D hard to call. This CDR3 has 12 amino acids. Germline-derived CDR1 and CDR2 are MNHEY and SMNVEV (reference sequence). V dropped 6 bases and J dropped 3 bases, with 6 bases sitting between them. The CDR3 is CASSGIYNEQFF. DNA for the CDR3: TGTGCCAGCAGCGGTATCTACAATGAGCAGTTCTTC.